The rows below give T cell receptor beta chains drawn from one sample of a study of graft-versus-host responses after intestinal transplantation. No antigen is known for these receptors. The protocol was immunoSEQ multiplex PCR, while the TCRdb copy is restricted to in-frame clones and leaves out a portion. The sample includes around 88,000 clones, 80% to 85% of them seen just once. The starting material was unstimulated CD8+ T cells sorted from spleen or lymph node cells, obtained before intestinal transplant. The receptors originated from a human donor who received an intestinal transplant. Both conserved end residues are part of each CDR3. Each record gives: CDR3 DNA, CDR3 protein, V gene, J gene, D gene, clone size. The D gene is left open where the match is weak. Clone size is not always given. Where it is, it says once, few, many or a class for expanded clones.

TGTGCCTGGAGCCCGACCGGGGGGGCGGACGAGCAGTACTTC	CAWSPTGGADEQYF	TRBV30	TRBJ2-7	TRBD2	.
TGTGCCAGCAGTGAAGGGGGGCAGGACACTGAAGCTTTCTTT	CASSEGGQDTEAFF	TRBV6-5	TRBJ1-1	.	.
TGTGCCAGCAGTTACTCTACAGAGTACTACGAGCAGTACTTC	CASSYSTEYYEQYF	TRBV6-5	TRBJ2-7	.	.
TGTGCCAGCAGTCACGGACCTGCGGATGGCTACACCTTC	CASSHGPADGYTF	TRBV6-6	TRBJ1-2	.	.
TGTGCCTGGAGTACGGGAGGTGGAGGCACAGATACGCAGTATTTT	CAWSTGGGGTDTQYF	TRBV30	TRBJ2-3	TRBD2	.
TGTGCCAGCAGCGGAACCACGGCCCCCTTCGAGCAGTACTTC	CASSGTTAPFEQYF	TRBV7-9	TRBJ2-7	.	once
TGTGCCAGCAGCTCAGAGCTTAGGGAGCAGTTCTTC	CASSSELREQFF	TRBV5-4	TRBJ2-1	.	.
TGTGCCAGCAGCCGGGGGACTCCCAGCACTGGAAACACCATATATTTT	CASSRGTPSTGNTIYF	TRBV13	TRBJ1-3	.	.
TGTGCCAGCACAAAAGGGCCTTATAATTCACCCCTCCACTTT	CASTKGPYNSPLHF	TRBV6-5	TRBJ1-6	.	.
TGTGCCAGCAGCGTAGGCCTAGCGGGAGGGCTCACCGGGGAGCTGTTTTTT	CASSVGLAGGLTGELFF	TRBV9	TRBJ2-2	TRBD2	.